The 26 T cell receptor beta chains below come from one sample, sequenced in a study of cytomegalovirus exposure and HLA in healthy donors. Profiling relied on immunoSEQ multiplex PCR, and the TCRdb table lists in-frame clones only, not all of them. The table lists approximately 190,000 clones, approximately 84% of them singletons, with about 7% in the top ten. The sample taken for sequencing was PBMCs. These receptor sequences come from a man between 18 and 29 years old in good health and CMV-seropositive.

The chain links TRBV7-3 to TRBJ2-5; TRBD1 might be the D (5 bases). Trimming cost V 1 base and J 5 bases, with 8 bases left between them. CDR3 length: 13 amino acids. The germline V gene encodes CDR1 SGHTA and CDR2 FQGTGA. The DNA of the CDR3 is TGTGCCAGCAGCTTAAAAACAGGCGAGACCCAGTACTTC. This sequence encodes CASSLKTGETQYF.

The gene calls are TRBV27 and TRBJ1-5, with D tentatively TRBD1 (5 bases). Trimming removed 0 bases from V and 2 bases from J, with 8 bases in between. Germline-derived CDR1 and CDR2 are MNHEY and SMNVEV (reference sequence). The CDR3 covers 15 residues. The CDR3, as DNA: TGTGCCAGCAGTTTATCGGCAGGGCGCAATCAGCCCCAGCATTTT. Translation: CASSLSAGRNQPQHF.

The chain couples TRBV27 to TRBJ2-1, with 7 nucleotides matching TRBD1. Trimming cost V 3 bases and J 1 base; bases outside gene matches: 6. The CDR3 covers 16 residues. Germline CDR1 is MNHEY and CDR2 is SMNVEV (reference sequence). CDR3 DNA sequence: TGTGCCAGCAGTTTGGGACAGTTAGGGTCCTACAATGAGCAGTTCTTC. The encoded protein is CASSLGQLGSYNEQFF.

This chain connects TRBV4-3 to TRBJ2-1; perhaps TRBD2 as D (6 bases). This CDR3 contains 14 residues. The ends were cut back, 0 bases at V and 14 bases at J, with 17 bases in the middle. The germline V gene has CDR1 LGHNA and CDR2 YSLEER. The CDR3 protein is CASSQDTSRPAEFF. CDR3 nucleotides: TGCGCCAGCAGCCAAGATACTAGCCGGCCGGCAGAGTTCTTC.

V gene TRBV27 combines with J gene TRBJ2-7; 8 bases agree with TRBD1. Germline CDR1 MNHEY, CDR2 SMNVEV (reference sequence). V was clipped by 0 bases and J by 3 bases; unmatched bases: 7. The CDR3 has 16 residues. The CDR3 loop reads CASSLSSTGDLYEQYF. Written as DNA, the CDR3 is TGTGCCAGCAGTTTATCATCGACAGGGGACCTCTACGAGCAGTACTTC.

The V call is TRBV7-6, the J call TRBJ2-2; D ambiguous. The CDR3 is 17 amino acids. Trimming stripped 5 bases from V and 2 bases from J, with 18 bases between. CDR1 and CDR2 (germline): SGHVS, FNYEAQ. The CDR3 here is CASSPEPDRLNTGELFF. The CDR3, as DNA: TGTGCCAGCAGCCCGGAGCCTGATCGGTTAAACACCGGGGAGCTGTTTTTT.

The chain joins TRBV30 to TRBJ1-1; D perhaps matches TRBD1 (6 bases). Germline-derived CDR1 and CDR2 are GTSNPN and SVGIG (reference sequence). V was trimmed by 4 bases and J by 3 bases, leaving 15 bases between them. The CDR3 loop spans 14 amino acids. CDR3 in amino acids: CAWTRGARDTEAFF. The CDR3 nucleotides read TGTGCCTGGACTCGGGGGGCCAGGGACACTGAAGCTTTCTTT.

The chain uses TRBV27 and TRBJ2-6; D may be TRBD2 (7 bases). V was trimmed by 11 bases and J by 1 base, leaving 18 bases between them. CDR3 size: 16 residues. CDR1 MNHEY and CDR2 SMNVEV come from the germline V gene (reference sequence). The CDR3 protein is CAVGGLAESGANVLTF. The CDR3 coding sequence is TGTGCCGTAGGGGGGCTAGCGGAATCTGGGGCCAACGTCCTGACTTTC.

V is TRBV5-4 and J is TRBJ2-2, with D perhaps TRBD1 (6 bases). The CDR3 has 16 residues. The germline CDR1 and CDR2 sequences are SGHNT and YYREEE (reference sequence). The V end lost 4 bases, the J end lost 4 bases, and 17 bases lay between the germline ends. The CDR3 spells CASSPRKGGSTGELFF. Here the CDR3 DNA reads TGTGCCAGCAGCCCCAGGAAAGGGGGATCCACCGGGGAGCTGTTTTTT.

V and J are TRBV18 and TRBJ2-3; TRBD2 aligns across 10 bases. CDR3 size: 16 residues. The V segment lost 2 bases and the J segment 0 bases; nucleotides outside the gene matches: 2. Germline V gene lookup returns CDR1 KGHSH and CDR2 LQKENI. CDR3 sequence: CASSPETSGSTDTQYF. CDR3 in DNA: TGTGCCAGCTCACCAGAGACTAGCGGGAGCACAGATACGCAGTATTTT.

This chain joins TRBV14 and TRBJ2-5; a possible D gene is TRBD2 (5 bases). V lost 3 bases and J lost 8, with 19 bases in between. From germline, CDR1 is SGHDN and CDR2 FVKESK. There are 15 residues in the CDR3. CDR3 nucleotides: TGTGCCAGCAGCCAGACTACAACTCCCCAAGGAACCCAGTACTTC. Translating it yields CASSQTTTPQGTQYF.

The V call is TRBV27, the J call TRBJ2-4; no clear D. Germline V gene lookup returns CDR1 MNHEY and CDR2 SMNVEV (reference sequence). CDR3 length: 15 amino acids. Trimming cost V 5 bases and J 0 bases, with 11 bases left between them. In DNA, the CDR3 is TGTGCCAGCAGTGCGGCTTTACTAGCCAAAAACATTCAGTACTTC. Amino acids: CASSAALLAKNIQYF.

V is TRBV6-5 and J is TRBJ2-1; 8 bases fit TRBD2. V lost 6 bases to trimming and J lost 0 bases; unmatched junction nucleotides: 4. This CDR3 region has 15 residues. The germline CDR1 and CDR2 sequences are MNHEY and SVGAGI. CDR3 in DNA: TGTGCCAGCAGAGCTACTAGCGGCTCCTACAATGAGCAGTTCTTC. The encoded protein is CASRATSGSYNEQFF.

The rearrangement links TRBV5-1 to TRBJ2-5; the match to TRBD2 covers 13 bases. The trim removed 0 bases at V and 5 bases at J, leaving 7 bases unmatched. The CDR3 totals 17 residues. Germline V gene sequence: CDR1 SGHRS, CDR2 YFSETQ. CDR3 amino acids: CASSLGPGLAGLETQYF. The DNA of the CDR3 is TGCGCCAGCAGCTTGGGCCCGGGACTAGCGGGATTGGAGACCCAGTACTTC.

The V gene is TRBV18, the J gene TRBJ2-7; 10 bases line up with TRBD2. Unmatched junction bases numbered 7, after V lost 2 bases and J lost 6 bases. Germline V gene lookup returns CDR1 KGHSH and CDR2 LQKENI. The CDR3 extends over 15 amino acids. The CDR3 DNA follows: TGTGCCAGCTCACCAAGGAGCGGGAGGGGTAGCGAGCAGTACTTC. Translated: CASSPRSGRGSEQYF.

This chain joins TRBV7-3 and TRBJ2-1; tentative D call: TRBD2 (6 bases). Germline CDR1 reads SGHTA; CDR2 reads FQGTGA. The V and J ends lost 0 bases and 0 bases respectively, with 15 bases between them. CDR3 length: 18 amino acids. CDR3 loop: CASSLTFKAGSSYNEQFF. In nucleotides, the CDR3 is TGTGCCAGCAGCTTAACGTTTAAGGCGGGAAGCTCCTACAATGAGCAGTTCTTC.

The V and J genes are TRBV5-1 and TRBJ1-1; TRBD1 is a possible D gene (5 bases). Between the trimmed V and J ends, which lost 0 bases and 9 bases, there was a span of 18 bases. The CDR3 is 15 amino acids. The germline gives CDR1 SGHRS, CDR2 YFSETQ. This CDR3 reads CASSLAGRLSGKAFF. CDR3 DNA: TGCGCCAGCAGCTTGGCCGGAAGACTTTCAGGGAAAGCTTTCTTT.

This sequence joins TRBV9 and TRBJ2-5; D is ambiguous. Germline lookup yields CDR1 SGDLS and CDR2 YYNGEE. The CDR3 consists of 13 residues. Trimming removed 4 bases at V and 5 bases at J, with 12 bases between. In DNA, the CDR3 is TGTGCCAGCAGCATTGGCGGAGAGGAGACCCAGTACTTC. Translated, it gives CASSIGGEETQYF.

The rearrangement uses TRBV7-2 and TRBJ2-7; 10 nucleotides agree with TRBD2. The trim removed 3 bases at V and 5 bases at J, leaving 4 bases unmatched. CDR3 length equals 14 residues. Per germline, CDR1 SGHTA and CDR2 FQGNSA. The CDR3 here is CASSLASGRNEQYF. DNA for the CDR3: TGTGCCAGCAGCTTGGCTAGCGGGAGAAACGAGCAGTACTTC.

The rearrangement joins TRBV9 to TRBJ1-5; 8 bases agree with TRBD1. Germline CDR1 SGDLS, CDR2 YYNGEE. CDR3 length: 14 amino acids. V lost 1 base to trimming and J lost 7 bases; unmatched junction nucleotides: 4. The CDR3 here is CASSVTGGGQPQHF. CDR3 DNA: TGTGCCAGCAGCGTAACAGGGGGAGGGCAGCCCCAGCATTTT.

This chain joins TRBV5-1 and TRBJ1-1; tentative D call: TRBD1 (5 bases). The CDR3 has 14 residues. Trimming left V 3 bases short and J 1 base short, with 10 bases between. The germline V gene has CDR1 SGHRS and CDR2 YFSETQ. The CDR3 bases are TGCGCCAGCAGCTCCCAAACAGGGAACACTGAAGCTTTCTTT. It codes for CASSSQTGNTEAFF.

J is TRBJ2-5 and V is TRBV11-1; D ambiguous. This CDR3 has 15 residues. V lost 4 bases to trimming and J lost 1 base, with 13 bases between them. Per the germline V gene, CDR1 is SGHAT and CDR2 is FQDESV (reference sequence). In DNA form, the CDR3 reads TGTGCCAGCAGCTCCATCCGAGAGCCCCAAGAGACCCAGTACTTC. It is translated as CASSSIREPQETQYF.

This CDR3 is CASSLGGLRATNEKLFF. DNA of the CDR3: TGTGCCAGCAGTTTAGGAGGGCTGAGGGCAACTAATGAAAAACTGTTTTTT. This rearrangement joins TRBV28 to TRBJ1-4, with D unresolved. V shed 2 bases and J shed 0 bases, with 13 bases lying between them. The CDR3 runs to 17 residues. Germline CDR1 reads MDHEN; CDR2 reads SYDVKM.

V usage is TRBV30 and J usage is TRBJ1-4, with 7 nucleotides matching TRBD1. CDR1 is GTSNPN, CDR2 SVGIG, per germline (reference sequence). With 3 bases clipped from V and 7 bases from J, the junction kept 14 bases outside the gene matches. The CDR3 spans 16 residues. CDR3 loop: CAWSPTGFRILEKLFF. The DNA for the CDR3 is TGTGCCTGGAGCCCGACAGGGTTTAGAATCCTTGAAAAACTGTTTTTT.

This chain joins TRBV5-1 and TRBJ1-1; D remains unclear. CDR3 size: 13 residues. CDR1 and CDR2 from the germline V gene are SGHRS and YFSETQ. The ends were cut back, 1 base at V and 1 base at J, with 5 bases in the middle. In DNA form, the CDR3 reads TGCGCCAGCAGCTTGACAGAGAACACTGAAGCTTTCTTT. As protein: CASSLTENTEAFF.

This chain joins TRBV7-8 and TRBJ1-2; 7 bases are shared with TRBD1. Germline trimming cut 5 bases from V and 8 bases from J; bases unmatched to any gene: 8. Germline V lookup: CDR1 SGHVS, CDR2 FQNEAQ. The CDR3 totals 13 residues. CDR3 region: CASSPGQVGGYTF. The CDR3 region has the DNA TGTGCCAGCAGCCCAGGACAGGTCGGGGGCTACACCTTC.